This passage covers 18 T cell receptor beta chains from one sample sequenced in a study of T-cell reconstitution after alpha-beta-depleted transplantation in children. The library targeted TCRbeta and was prepared with unique molecular identifiers. TCRdb itself ran the PCR reads through MiXCR, one entry per CDR3 protein. The sample lists a few hundred thousand distinct CDR3 sequences; roughly an eighth were seen once. The sequencing used PBMCs from the stem cell graft donor, collected from the stem cell graft. Receptors were obtained from a human donor who donated a stem cell graft to a child with combined immunodeficiency.

This clonotype was observed a few times. V usage is TRBV27 and J usage is TRBJ2-1; D is unclear. The CDR3 is made up of 14 amino acids. The germline V gene has CDR1 MNHEY and CDR2 SMNVEV (reference sequence). With 0 bases removed from V and 7 bases from J, the gap between germline ends came to 10 bases. The CDR3: CASSLSLLPNEQFF. The CDR3 DNA is TGTGCCAGCAGTTTATCGTTATTACCAAATGAGCAGTTCTTC.

This clonotype was picked up many times. V is TRBV5-1 and J is TRBJ1-1, with a possible D match to TRBD1 (5 bases). Germline CDR1 and CDR2: SGHRS and YFSETQ. Between the trimmed V and J ends, which lost 0 bases and 7 bases, there was a span of 10 bases. The CDR3 length is 13 residues. The CDR3 region has the DNA TGCGCCAGCAGCTTGGTGTTGGGGGATGAAGCTTTCTTT. Translated, it gives CASSLVLGDEAFF. Based on the CDR3 plus reference TRBV5-1 and TRBJ1-1, the full variable domain is KAGVTQTPRYLIKTRGQQVTLSCSPISGHRSVSWYQQTPGQGLQFLFEYFSETQRNKGNFPGRFSGRQFSNSRSEMNVSTLELGDSALYLCASSLVLGDEAFFGQGTRLTVV.

The chain uses TRBV29-1 and TRBJ2-2; D gene unclear. Germline lookup yields CDR1 SQVTM and CDR2 ANQGSEA. V lost 3 bases and J lost 5, with 13 bases in between. The CDR3 covers 14 residues. CDR3 in DNA: TGCAGCGTTGATGAAGGGCGTGGGACCGGGGAGCTGTTTTTT. Translated, it gives CSVDEGRGTGELFF.

The chain joins TRBV12-3 or TRBV12-4 to TRBJ2-5; D unresolved. The CDR3 consists of 14 residues. The V and J ends lost 0 bases and 9 bases respectively, with 14 bases between them. CDR3 loop: CASSLALFGIAQYF. The CDR3 bases are TGTGCCAGCAGTTTAGCGCTTTTTGGCATCGCCCAGTACTTC.

This clonotype came up a few times. J is TRBJ2-2 and V is TRBV6-2 or TRBV6-3; no firm D call. The V end lost 8 bases, the J end lost 3 bases, and 25 bases lay between the germline ends. Germline V gene lookup returns CDR1 MNHEY and CDR2 SVGEGT. The CDR3 sequence is 18 residues long. The CDR3 sequence: CASASALGRQRDTGELFF. The CDR3 bases are TGTGCCAGCGCTTCGGCCCTCGGACGGCAGCGAGACACCGGGGAGCTGTTTTTT.

This chain joins TRBV3-1 and TRBJ1-1; D is unresolved. V was shortened by 5 bases and J by 7 bases, with 8 bases between the two germline ends. From germline, CDR1 is LGHDT and CDR2 YNNKEL (reference sequence). The CDR3 is 11 amino acids. The CDR3 sequence: CASSNQVEAFF. As DNA, the CDR3 is TGTGCCAGCAGCAACCAAGTTGAAGCTTTCTTT. The complete variable domain, with remaining parts taken from reference TRBV3-1 and TRBJ1-1, reads DTAVSQTPKYLVTQMGNDKSIKCEQNLGHDTMYWYKQDSKKFLKIMFSYNNKELIINETVPNRFSPKSPDKAHLNLHINSLELGDSAVYFCASSNQVEAFFGQGTRLTVV.

This clonotype was observed many times. The rearrangement uses TRBV12-3 or TRBV12-4 and TRBJ2-5; 10 bases map to TRBD1. Losses at the gene ends were 6 bases for V and 3 bases for J; bases not matched to a gene: 7. This CDR3 region has 15 residues. CDR3 in DNA: TGTGCCAGCAGAACCTCCGGGACAGGGGAAGAGACCCAGTACTTC. It yields the protein CASRTSGTGEETQYF.

This clonotype was detected many times. The chain joins TRBV29-1 to TRBJ2-3; the D is unclear. The CDR3 spans 10 residues. Trimming stripped 5 bases from V and 7 bases from J, with 7 bases between. In germline, CDR1 is SQVTM, CDR2 ANQGSEA. The CDR3 is CSVFENTQYF. For the CDR3, the DNA is TGCAGCGTTTTCGAAAATACGCAGTATTTT.

This clonotype was found a few times. V gene TRBV5-1 combines with J gene TRBJ2-1; TRBD2 aligns across 15 bases. V gave up 4 bases and J gave up 9 bases; unmatched junction bases: 5. Per the germline V gene, CDR1 is SGHRS and CDR2 is YFSETQ. This CDR3 has 15 amino acids. CDR3 amino acids: CASSPPGLAGGEQFF. The DNA of the CDR3 is TGCGCCAGCAGCCCCCCGGGACTAGCGGGGGGTGAGCAGTTCTTC.

The DNA of the CDR3 is TGTGCCAGCAGCACTATCGGACTCACCGGGGAGCTGTTTTTT. This codes for CASSTIGLTGELFF. J is TRBJ2-2 and V is TRBV11-1, with TRBD2 as a possible D gene (5 bases). Trimming cost V 5 bases and J 4 bases, with 11 bases left between them. The CDR3 is 14 amino acids. Per germline, CDR1 SGHAT and CDR2 FQDESV (reference sequence).

This clonotype occurred a few times. This chain links TRBV7-9 with TRBJ1-2; no definite D call. The germline CDR1 and CDR2 sequences are SEHNR and FQNEAQ (reference sequence). This CDR3 is 16 amino acids long. V was trimmed by 3 bases and J by 5 bases, leaving 19 bases between them. The CDR3 spells CASSFGDYNLPYGYTF. CDR3 DNA: TGTGCCAGCAGCTTCGGAGACTACAATCTCCCTTATGGCTACACCTTC.

The chain has TRBV6-5 and TRBJ2-7, with 10 bases aligning to TRBD2. Germline V lookup: CDR1 MNHEY, CDR2 SVGAGI. The ends lost 7 bases at V and 7 bases at J; junction bases unmatched: 10. This CDR3 is built from 14 residues. The CDR3 sequence: CASILAGERREQYF. CDR3 nucleotide sequence: TGTGCCAGCATTCTAGCGGGGGAACGAAGGGAGCAGTACTTC.

This clonotype was detected many times. The chain combines TRBV12-3 or TRBV12-4 with TRBJ2-1; the D gene is possibly TRBD2 (5 bases). The CDR3 length is 16 residues. V was pared by 0 bases and J by 0 bases, with 9 bases between. In nucleotides, the CDR3 is TGTGCCAGCAGTTTAGCGGGAGCAGGCTCCTACAATGAGCAGTTCTTC. As protein: CASSLAGAGSYNEQFF.

The V call is TRBV6-5, the J call TRBJ1-1; D may be TRBD1 (6 bases). Germline V gene lookup returns CDR1 MNHEY and CDR2 SVGAGI. V was shortened by 0 bases and J by 5 bases, with 10 bases between the two germline ends. This CDR3 region has 14 residues. The CDR3 here is CASSYSGRGTEAFF. Here the CDR3 DNA reads TGTGCCAGCAGTTACTCGGGCAGGGGAACTGAAGCTTTCTTT.

In its sample, this clonotype was seen many times. This chain connects TRBV3-1 to TRBJ2-7, with D possibly being TRBD1 (6 bases). The CDR3 is 15 residues long. Trimming removed 0 bases at V and 3 bases at J, with 12 bases between. Germline V gene sequence: CDR1 LGHDT, CDR2 YNNKEL (reference sequence). DNA of the CDR3: TGTGCCAGCAGCCAAGATGCCAGGGGCGGCTACGAGCAGTACTTC. As protein: CASSQDARGGYEQYF.

Ten or more counts support this clonotype. V gene TRBV29-1 combines with J gene TRBJ2-3; D gene unclear. Germline values: CDR1 SQVTM, CDR2 ANQGSEA. V shed 7 bases and J shed 0 bases, with 11 bases lying between them. CDR3 length: 13 residues. CDR3 amino acids: CSALHDSTDTQYF. CDR3 sequence (DNA): TGCAGCGCGCTACACGACAGCACAGATACGCAGTATTTT.

This clonotype appeared a few times. The CDR3 nucleotides read TGTGCCAGCAGCTTGTGGGGGGGCGATTCCTACAATGAGCAGTTCTTC. Translating it yields CASSLWGGDSYNEQFF. The chain links TRBV5-6 to TRBJ2-1; a weak D match, TRBD2 (7 bases). Germline-derived CDR1 and CDR2 are SGHDT and YYEEEE. The CDR3 consists of 16 residues. Trimming took 1 base from V and 1 from J, leaving 12 bases between them.

Ten or more counts support this clonotype. The chain recombines TRBV6-5 with TRBJ1-2; no reliable D call. The CDR3 consists of 14 residues. V dropped 6 bases and J dropped 3 bases, with 14 bases sitting between them. The germline V gene encodes CDR1 MNHEY and CDR2 SVGAGI. CDR3 bases: TGTGCCAGCAGCAGTGGGCTTGAGGACTATGGCTACACCTTC. It codes for CASSSGLEDYGYTF.